The rows below give T cell receptor beta chains drawn from one sample of a study of cytomegalovirus exposure and HLA in healthy donors. Sequencing was performed with immunoSEQ multiplex PCR; in TCRdb, only in-frame clones are kept and a portion is missing. This sample has approximately 180,000 clones, with 80% to 90% found just once. The sequenced sample consisted of PBMCs. The receptors here all came from a woman in her twenties or thirties in good health and CMV-seronegative. The CDR3 runs from the conserved cysteine through the conserved F or W. D genes are given only for firm matches. Only some rows state a clone size, as once, few, many or a class for expanded clones.

TRBD1 TRBJ1-2 TRBV25-1 15 - TGTGCCAGCAGTGCCTCACCGGACAGGCTAAATGGCTACACCTTC CASSASPDRLNGYTF
- TRBJ2-3 TRBV29-1 13 - TGCAGCGTTGATGGCAGGGCAACAGATACGCAGTATTTT CSVDGRATDTQYF
TRBD2 TRBJ2-5 TRBV7-9 16 - TGTGCCAGCAGCTCGACTAGCGGGGGTGACCAAGAGACCCAGTACTTC CASSSTSGGDQETQYF
TRBD1 TRBJ1-2 TRBV5-1 13 - TGCGCCAGCAGTTCAGGGACAGGGGATGGCTACACCTTC CASSSGTGDGYTF
- TRBJ2-5 TRBV7-2 14 - TGTGCCAGCAGCTTAAGGCAGGGAGGAGAGACCCAGTACTTC CASSLRQGGETQYF
TRBD2 TRBJ2-1 TRBV5-4 17 - TGTGCCAGCAGCTTGGCGCTAGCGGGGTACTTTAACAATGAGCAGTTCTTC CASSLALAGYFNNEQFF
- TRBJ1-5 TRBV2 16 - TGTGCCAGCAGTGATCCTACGAGTGTGGGCAATCAGCCCCAGCATTTT CASSDPTSVGNQPQHF
TRBD2 TRBJ2-1 TRBV7-9 17 - TGTGCCAGCAGACCTGGACTAGCGGGGGCTACCTACAATGAGCAGTTCTTC CASRPGLAGATYNEQFF
TRBD2 TRBJ2-3 TRBV6-5 16 - TGTGCCAGCAGTTACTCCGGGGGGGCCGTCACAGATACGCAGTATTTT CASSYSGGAVTDTQYF
TRBD1 TRBJ2-1 TRBV5-1 17 - TGCGCCAGCAGCCCAGGGGGTGGACAAAGCTCCTACAATGAGCAGTTCTTC CASSPGGGQSSYNEQFF
- TRBJ2-7 TRBV25-1 13 - TGTGCCAGCAGTCCCGGGACTTCCTACGAGCAGTACTTC CASSPGTSYEQYF
- TRBJ2-7 TRBV5-6 12 - TGTGCCAGCAGCGTCAGGGGAAACGAGCAGTACTTC CASSVRGNEQYF
- TRBJ2-7 TRBV5-4 12 few TGTGCCAGCACCACAGTGGCGGGCGAGCAGTACTTC CASTTVAGEQYF
- TRBJ1-6 TRBV19 14 - TGTGCCAGTAGTATCTACCAGGGTGGCTCACCCCTCCACTTT CASSIYQGGSPLHF
- TRBJ2-1 TRBV5-1 14 - TGCGCCAGCAGCACCTCGACAGGAAAGAATGAGCAGTTCTTC CASSTSTGKNEQFF
TRBD2 TRBJ2-5 TRBV6-5 14 - TGTGCCAGCATGAGAATAGCGGGGCGAGAGACCCAGTACTTC CASMRIAGRETQYF
TRBD2 TRBJ2-2 TRBV7-9 16 - TGTGCCAGCAGCTTATGGCTAGCGGGGCACACCGGGGAGCTGTTTTTT CASSLWLAGHTGELFF
TRBD2 TRBJ2-1 TRBV9 16 - TGTGCCAGCAGCACCGCTGGCGGGGGGGTGTACAATGAGCAGTTCTTC CASSTAGGGVYNEQFF
- TRBJ1-4 TRBV11-2 15 - TGTGCCAGCAGCTTAGTGGCAGCGCGTAATGAAAAACTGTTTTTT CASSLVAARNEKLFF
- TRBJ2-3 TRBV5-1 15 - TGCGCCAGCAGCTTGGGAAGCGTCGGCACAGATACGCAGTATTTT CASSLGSVGTDTQYF
TRBD1 TRBJ2-5 TRBV7-6 15 - TGTGCCAGCAGTCTTACCGGGACAGGCGGGGAGACCCAGTACTTC CASSLTGTGGETQYF
TRBD1 TRBJ2-7 TRBV9 13 - TGTGCCAGCAGCACATCGACAGGGGTCGAGCAGTACTTC CASSTSTGVEQYF
- TRBJ2-2 TRBV28 15 - TGTGCCAGCAGTTTGGGCAGGGCGAACACCGGGGAGCTGTTTTTT CASSLGRANTGELFF
- TRBJ2-3 TRBV15 17 - TGTGCCACCAGCACAACTGGGGGCTCCCTCGGCACAGATACGCAGTATTTT CATSTTGGSLGTDTQYF
TRBD2 TRBJ2-3 TRBV5-1 16 once TGCGCCAGCAGCCCCCGCGGGACTAGCGGCACAGATACGCAGTATTTT CASSPRGTSGTDTQYF
- TRBJ2-7 TRBV6-1 15 few TGTGCCAGCAGTGAAGCAGGGGAAGGGTACTACGAGCAGTACTTC CASSEAGEGYYEQYF
TRBD2 TRBJ2-5 TRBV15 15 - TGTGCCACCAGCAGGGAGCGGGGGGGTCAAGAGACCCAGTACTTC CATSRERGGQETQYF
- TRBJ1-2 TRBV10-3 15 - TGTGCCATCAGTGAGCGGGACAAGACTAACTATGGCTACACCTTC CAISERDKTNYGYTF
- TRBJ1-1 TRBV9 15 - TGTGCCAGCAGCGTAGATACAGGGCAGAACACTGAAGCTTTCTTT CASSVDTGQNTEAFF
TRBD2 TRBJ2-3 TRBV4-1 16 once TGCGCCAGCAGCCAAGGTACTAGCGGGGTGACAGATACGCAGTATTTT CASSQGTSGVTDTQYF
- TRBJ1-5 TRBV4-1 14 - TGCGCCAGCAGCCCGACAAATAGCAATCAGCCCCAGCATTTT CASSPTNSNQPQHF
TRBD1 TRBJ2-1 TRBV5-1 15 - TGCGCCAGCAGCTCTCAGACAGGGGTAAACAATGAGCAGTTCTTC CASSSQTGVNNEQFF
TRBD1 TRBJ1-1 TRBV9 15 - TGTGCCAGCAGCGTATCGACAGGGGGCTACACTGAAGCTTTCTTT CASSVSTGGYTEAFF
- TRBJ2-2 TRBV5-1 16 - TGCGCCAGCAGCTTGGTTGGACAGACGAACACCGGGGAGCTGTTTTTT CASSLVGQTNTGELFF
- TRBJ1-2 TRBV12-5 14 - TGTGCTAGTGGTTTGGGCGAGACAGGCTATGGCTACACCTTC CASGLGETGYGYTF
- TRBJ2-7 TRBV27 15 - TGTGCCAGCAGCTCAAGTCCTAATAGTCACTACGAGCAGTACTTC CASSSSPNSHYEQYF
TRBD2 TRBJ2-3 TRBV29-1 16 - TGCAGCGTTGTTGGGGCAGCGGGGGGCGGAACAGATACGCAGTATTTT CSVVGAAGGGTDTQYF
- TRBJ2-1 TRBV4-1 16 - TGCGCCAGCAGCCCAAGGGGCCCAATAACGCACGATGAGCAGTTCTTC CASSPRGPITHDEQFF
- TRBJ2-2 TRBV4-2 12 - TGTGCCAGCAGCCCTAGGGGTCGGGAGCTGTTTTTT CASSPRGRELFF
TRBD1 TRBJ2-7 TRBV7-8 14 - TGTGCCAGCAGGGGGGACAGGGGGCACTACGAGCAGTACTTC CASRGDRGHYEQYF
TRBD1 TRBJ2-7 TRBV30 12 - TGTGCCTGCCCGGGACAGGGCTACGAGCAGTACTTC CACPGQGYEQYF
TRBD2 TRBJ2-1 TRBV7-6 19 - TGTGCCAGCAGCCCCAGCACAGCGGGGGGGGCTAGGTCCTACAATGAGCAGTTCTTC CASSPSTAGGARSYNEQFF
TRBD1 TRBJ1-2 TRBV6-1 15 - TGTGCCAGCAGTGAAACGGGACAGGCGTTCTATGGCTACACCTTC CASSETGQAFYGYTF
- TRBJ1-6 TRBV4-1 17 - TGCGCCAGCAGCCCCCGGGCAGGAGGGTACTCTAATTCACCCCTCCACTTT CASSPRAGGYSNSPLHF
- TRBJ2-2 TRBV13 12 few TGTGCCAGCAGCTCCGACACCGGGGAGCTGTTTTTT CASSSDTGELFF
- TRBJ2-2 TRBV27 13 - TGTGCCAGCACCCCGACAGGCACCGGGGAGCTGTTTTTT CASTPTGTGELFF
- TRBJ2-3 TRBV5-1 15 - TGCGCCAGCAGCTTAGGCGGGGTGGAGCCAGATACGCAGTATTTT CASSLGGVEPDTQYF
TRBD2 TRBJ2-1 TRBV30 12 - TGTGCCTGGTACTCTTCGGGACTAGAGCAGTTCTTC CAWYSSGLEQFF
TRBD1 TRBJ2-2 TRBV27 17 - TGTGCCAGCAGTTTAGTCCCCAGGGGGAGTAACGCCGGGGAGCTGTTTTTT CASSLVPRGSNAGELFF
TRBD1 TRBJ1-1 TRBV6-1 14 - TGTGCCAGCAGAATGGGACAGGGGGTCTCTGAAGCTTTCTTT CASRMGQGVSEAFF
TRBD1 TRBJ1-2 TRBV2 12 - TGTGCCAGCGGGACAGGGTCGGGCGGCTACACCTTC CASGTGSGGYTF